A single T cell receptor (beta chain) is shown here with its context. Per the study methods: Researchers report that nucleated cell counts were estimated from reference gene primer amplification. Generated by immunoSEQ multiplex PCR, the TCRdb table keeps only in-frame clones and is missing some. That table furnishes V, J and clone size, whereas the DNA furnished D and trimming. The table records 95,000 to 100,000 clones, around 92% of them present only once. The data were obtained in a study of blood T cell repertoires in COVID-19. In the study overall: Researchers got acute and convalescent COVID-19 samples from the United States, Italy and Spain.

This CDR3 has 12 residues. Germline V gene sequence: CDR1 MDHEN, CDR2 SYDVKM. V was trimmed by 4 bases and J by 8 bases, leaving 11 bases between them. The chain has TRBV28 and TRBJ1-2; the D is unclear. The origin of this receptor is a man aged 50-60 years with active COVID-19. The sequencing sample was made of peripheral blood. The CDR3 loop reads CASSSGREGYTF. The CDR3 nucleotides are TGTGCCAGCAGTTCCGGACGGGAGGGCTACACCTTC.